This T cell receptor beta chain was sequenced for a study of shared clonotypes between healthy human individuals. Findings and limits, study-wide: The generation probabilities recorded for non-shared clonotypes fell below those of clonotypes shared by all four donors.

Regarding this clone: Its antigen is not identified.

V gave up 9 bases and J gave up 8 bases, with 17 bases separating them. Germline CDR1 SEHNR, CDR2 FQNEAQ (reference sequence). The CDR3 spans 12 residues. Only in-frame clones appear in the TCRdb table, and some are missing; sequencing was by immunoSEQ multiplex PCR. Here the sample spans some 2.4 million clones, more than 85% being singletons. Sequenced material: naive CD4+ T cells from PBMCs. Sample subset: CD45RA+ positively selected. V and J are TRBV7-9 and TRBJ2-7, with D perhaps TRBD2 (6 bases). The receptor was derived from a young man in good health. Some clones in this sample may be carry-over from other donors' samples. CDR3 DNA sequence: TGTGCCAGTCCCCCAACGGGAGTACAGCAGTACTTC. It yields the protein CASPPTGVQQYF.